This T cell receptor (beta chain) comes out of a study of cytomegalovirus exposure and HLA in healthy donors. Study-wide context: In terms of ancestry, the Caucasian-associated cluster contained 75% to 90% of the approximately 430 genotyped donors. Study-level results: According to the study, about 180 TCR beta chains were cytomegalovirus-associated. As a later analysis showed, a missense DCLRE1C variant was linked to trimming of TCR beta V- and J-genes. Earlier analysis looked at TCR beta V segments, and most were productive about 87% or about 30% of the time.

A remark on this clone: Its antigen is unidentified.

Primers included in the PCR were 60 Vbeta and 13 Jbeta primers. Data came from immunoSEQ multiplex PCR; TCRdb stores just in-frame clones and leaves some out. This repertoire shows 160,000 or so clones, 80% to 90% found once; its top ten account for roughly 5%. Germline assignment: CDR1 SGHAT and CDR2 FQNNGV. Trimming cost V 2 bases and J 6 bases, with 20 bases left between them. The CDR3 consists of 16 residues. The rearrangement links TRBV11-2 to TRBJ2-7, with unresolved D. The source of this sequence is a woman under 30 in good health and CMV-seropositive. Sequenced input: PBMCs. The CDR3 loop is CASSLIWANPTFEQYF. DNA for the CDR3: TGTGCCAGCAGCTTAATCTGGGCCAATCCTACGTTCGAGCAGTACTTC.